A single sample is the source of the 5 T cell receptor beta chains below, sequenced in a study of blood T cell repertoires in COVID-19. The protocol was immunoSEQ multiplex PCR, while the TCRdb copy is restricted to in-frame clones and leaves out a portion. The repertoire includes 95,000 to 150,000 clones, roughly three quarters of them detected once, and over 7% sits in the top ten. The sample comprised peripheral blood. Receptors were obtained from a human donor in a cohort sampled during active COVID-19.

The V call is TRBV6-5, the J call TRBJ2-5, with 11 bases aligning to TRBD1. This CDR3 is built from 15 residues. Germline CDR1 reads MNHEY; CDR2 reads SVGAGI. Losses at the gene ends were 6 bases for V and 4 bases for J; bases not matched to a gene: 7. The CDR3: CASRGDRGRLETQYF. In DNA, the CDR3 is TGTGCCAGCAGGGGGGACAGGGGGAGGTTAGAGACCCAGTACTTC.

This clone has a count of ten or more. This chain links TRBV6-2 or TRBV6-3 with TRBJ1-5, with a tentative D call TRBD1 (6 bases). The germline V gene has CDR1 MNHEY and CDR2 SVGEGT. This CDR3 spans 14 amino acids. The V end was cut by 2 bases, the J end by 6 bases, with 11 bases between. The CDR3 reads CASSYGGGGQPQHF. The CDR3 coding sequence is TGTGCCAGCAGTTACGGGGGAGGGGGTCAGCCCCAGCATTTT.

This chain uses TRBV6-5 with TRBJ1-1, with a weak D call TRBD1 (5 bases). This CDR3 has 14 amino acids. V was clipped by 8 bases and J by 0 bases, with 13 bases between them. Germline CDR1 MNHEY, CDR2 SVGAGI. CDR3 residues: CASRYRSMNTEAFF. The CDR3, as DNA: TGTGCCAGCCGATACAGGAGCATGAACACTGAAGCTTTCTTT.

This chain uses TRBV5-8 with TRBJ1-5; maybe TRBD1 (5 bases). Between the trimmed V and J ends, which lost 0 bases and 3 bases, there was a span of 10 bases. The CDR3 has 15 amino acids. Germline V lookup: CDR1 SGHTS, CDR2 YDEGEE. The CDR3 nucleotides are TGTGCCAGCAGCTTGGGCCAGGGAAACAATCAGCCCCAGCATTTT. As protein: CASSLGQGNNQPQHF.

This sequence joins TRBV2 and TRBJ2-5, with TRBD2 matching 9 bases. The length of the CDR3 is 14 residues. Trimming at V came to 6 bases and at J to 2 bases, leaving 4 bases not matched to a gene. CDR1 and CDR2 (germline): SNHLY, FYNNEI. CDR3 loop: CASRESGGQETQYF. As DNA, the CDR3 is TGTGCCAGCAGAGAAAGCGGGGGGCAAGAGACCCAGTACTTC.